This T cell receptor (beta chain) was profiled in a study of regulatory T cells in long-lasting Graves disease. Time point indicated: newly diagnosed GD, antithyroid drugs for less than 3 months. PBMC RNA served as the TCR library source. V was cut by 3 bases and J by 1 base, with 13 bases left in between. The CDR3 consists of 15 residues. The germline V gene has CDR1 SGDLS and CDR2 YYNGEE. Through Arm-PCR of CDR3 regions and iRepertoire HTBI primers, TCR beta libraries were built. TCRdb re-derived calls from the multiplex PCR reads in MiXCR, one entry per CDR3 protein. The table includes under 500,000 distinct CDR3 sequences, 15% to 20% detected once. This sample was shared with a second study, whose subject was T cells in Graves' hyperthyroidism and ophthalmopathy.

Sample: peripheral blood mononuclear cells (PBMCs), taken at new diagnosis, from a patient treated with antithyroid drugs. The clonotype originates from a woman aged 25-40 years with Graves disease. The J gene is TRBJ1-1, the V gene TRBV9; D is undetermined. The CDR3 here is CASSALALENTEAFF. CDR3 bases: TGTGCCAGCAGCGCCCTGGCACTTGAGAACACTGAAGCTTTCTTT.